This T cell receptor beta chain was captured in a study of control samples from healthy donors and cancer patients. V was clipped by 5 bases and J by 7 bases; unmatched bases: 8. Germline V gene sequence: CDR1 MNHEY, CDR2 SVGAGI. CDR3 length: 15 residues. The repertoire was sequenced with immunoSEQ multiplex PCR; TCRdb's copy has only in-frame clones and lacks some. This sample yields over 90,000 clones, of which roughly 90% are seen a single time; approximately 19% belongs to the top ten. The chain links TRBV6-5 to TRBJ1-6; TRBD1 matches at 7 bases. The clonotype was recovered from a man in his 60s with lung cancer. The sample comprised PBMCs. CDR3 bases: TGTGCCAGCAGTCTAGAAGACAGGGAAAATTCACCCCTCCACTTT. Residues: CASSLEDRENSPLHF.